This T cell receptor (beta chain) was found in a study of molecular identifiers for immune sequencing clone quantification. Study results and caveats: It was shown that clones above 20 RNA copies held over 99% of effector molecules, but under 1% in naive cells.

This clonotype was found a few times. Its target is unknown. The CDR3 is 16 residues long. After removal of 5 bases from V and 6 bases from J, the junction contained 10 bases not matched to a gene. Germline CDR1 is LNHDA and CDR2 is SQIVND (reference sequence). TCRdb fed the PCR reads into MiXCR, producing one record per CDR3 protein. There are 53,000 or so distinct CDR3 sequences in the sample; 36% occur only once, and 3.8% lies in the top ten. Naive CD8 T cells underwent sorting with the CD8+CD4-CCR7+CD45RA+ definition. V gene TRBV19 combines with J gene TRBJ2-1, with TRBD2 matching 10 bases. Input material: naive CD8+ T cells from blood, with Jurkat cell RNA spiked in. Specified subset: FACS-sorted CD8+CD4-CCR7+CD45RA+ naive T cells. The receptor's source is a human donor in good health. Some libraries in this study had Jurkat cell RNA spiked in. The CDR3 DNA reads TGTGCCAGTAGTCTCACAGCGGGAGGGCCCCGCAATGAGCAGTTCTTC. This translates into CASSLTAGGPRNEQFF.